This T cell receptor beta chain stems from a study of vaccination and CD4 T cells after COVID-19. The germline V gene has CDR1 MGHRA and CDR2 YSYEKL. Trimming pared 1 base from V and 5 bases from J, leaving 9 bases between. This CDR3 is 13 amino acids long. Regarding the study as a whole: Clonotypes reactive to SARS-CoV-2 had a median that went up from 21 to 38, but not significantly.

The study sequenced cultured CD4+ T cell DNA using the Oncomine TCR Beta short-read assay. Someone extracted genomic DNA from cultured CD4+ T cells. MiXCR, run by TCRdb on the PCR reads, gives a single entry per CDR3 protein. The sample includes fewer than 15,000 distinct CDR3 sequences, around two thirds of them seen just once. Treatment: approximately 10-day PBMC culture with coronavirus spike peptide pools or control peptides (ViraFEST assay). Wells that each held roughly 1.9 million PBMCs were cultured with 7.5 to 10 IU/ml IL-2 and about 9.8 ug/ml peptide pools. Half-medium changes with fresh IL-2 medium occurred on days 3 and 7. Notes on this clonotype: Its specificity is not known.

The sequenced sample consisted of CD4+ T cells from blood, cultured in vitro. The rearrangement links TRBV4-1 to TRBJ2-7; D not certain. This clonotype was obtained from a human donor who had recovered from COVID-19. CDR3 in DNA: TGCGCCAGCAGCCAAGGCGTCAGGAACGAGCAGTACTTC. Its translation is CASSQGVRNEQYF.